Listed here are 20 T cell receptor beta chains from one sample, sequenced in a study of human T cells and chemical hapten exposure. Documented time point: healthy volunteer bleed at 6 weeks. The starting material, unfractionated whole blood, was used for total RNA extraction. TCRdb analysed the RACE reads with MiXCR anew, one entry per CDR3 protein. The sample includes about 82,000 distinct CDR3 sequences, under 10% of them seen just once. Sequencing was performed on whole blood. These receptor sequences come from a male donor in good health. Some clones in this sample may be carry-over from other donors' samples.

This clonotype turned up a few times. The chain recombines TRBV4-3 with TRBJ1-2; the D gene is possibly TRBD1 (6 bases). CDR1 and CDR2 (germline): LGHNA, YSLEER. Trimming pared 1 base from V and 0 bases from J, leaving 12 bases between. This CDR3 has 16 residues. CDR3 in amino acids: CASSQALGTPNYGYTF. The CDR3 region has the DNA TGCGCCAGCAGCCAAGCGCTAGGGACACCTAACTATGGCTACACCTTC.

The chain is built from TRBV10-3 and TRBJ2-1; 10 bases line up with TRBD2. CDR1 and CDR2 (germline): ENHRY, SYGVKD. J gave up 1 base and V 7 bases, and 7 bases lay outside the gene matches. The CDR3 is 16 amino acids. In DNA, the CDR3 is TGTGCCATCAAGGCTAGCGGGAGAACTTCCTACAATGAGCAGTTCTTC. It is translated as CAIKASGRTSYNEQFF.

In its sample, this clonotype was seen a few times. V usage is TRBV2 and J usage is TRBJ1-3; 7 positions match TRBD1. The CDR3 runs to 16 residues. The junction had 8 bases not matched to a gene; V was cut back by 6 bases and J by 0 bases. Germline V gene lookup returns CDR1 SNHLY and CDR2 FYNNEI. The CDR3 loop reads CASRKDRQFSGNTIYF. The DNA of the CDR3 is TGTGCCAGCAGAAAGGACAGGCAATTCTCTGGAAACACCATATATTTT.

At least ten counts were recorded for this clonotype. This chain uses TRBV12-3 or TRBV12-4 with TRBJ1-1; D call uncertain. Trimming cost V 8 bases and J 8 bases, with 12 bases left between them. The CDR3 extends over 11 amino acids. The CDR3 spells CASSESDEAFF. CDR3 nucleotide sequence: TGTGCCAGCTCGGAATCGGACGAAGCTTTCTTT.

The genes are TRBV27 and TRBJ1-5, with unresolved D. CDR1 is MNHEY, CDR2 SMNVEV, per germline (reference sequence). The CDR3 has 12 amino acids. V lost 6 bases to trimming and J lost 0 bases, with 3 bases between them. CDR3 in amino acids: CASSHSNQPQHF. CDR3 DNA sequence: TGTGCCAGCAGCCATAGCAATCAGCCCCAGCATTTT.

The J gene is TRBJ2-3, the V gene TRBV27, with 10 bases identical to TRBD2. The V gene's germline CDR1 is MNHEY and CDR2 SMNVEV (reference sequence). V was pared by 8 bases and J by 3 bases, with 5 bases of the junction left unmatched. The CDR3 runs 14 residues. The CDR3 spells CASAGLAVTDTQYF. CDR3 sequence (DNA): TGTGCCAGCGCAGGACTAGCGGTTACAGATACGCAGTATTTT.

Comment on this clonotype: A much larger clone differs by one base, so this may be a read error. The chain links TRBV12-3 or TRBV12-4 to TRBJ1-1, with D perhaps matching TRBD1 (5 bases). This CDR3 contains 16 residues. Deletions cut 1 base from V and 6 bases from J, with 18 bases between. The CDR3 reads CASSLGPHQGRAEAFF. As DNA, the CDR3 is TGTGCCAGCAGTTTAGGACCTCATCAGGGTCGGGCTGAAGCTTTCTTT.

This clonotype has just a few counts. Here the CDR3 reads CASIGGFETDTQYF. The DNA of the CDR3 is TGTGCCAGCATAGGGGGTTTCGAGACAGATACGCAGTATTTT. V gene TRBV27 combines with J gene TRBJ2-3, with D possibly being TRBD1 (6 bases). This CDR3 is 14 amino acids long. The germline CDR1 and CDR2 sequences are MNHEY and SMNVEV (reference sequence). The V end lost 7 bases, the J end lost 3 bases, and 14 bases lay between the germline ends.

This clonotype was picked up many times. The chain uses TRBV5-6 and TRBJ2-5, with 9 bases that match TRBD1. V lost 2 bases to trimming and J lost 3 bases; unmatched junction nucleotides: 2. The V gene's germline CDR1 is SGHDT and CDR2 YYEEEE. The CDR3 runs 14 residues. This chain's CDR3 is CASSFRDREETQYF. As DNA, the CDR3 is TGTGCCAGCAGCTTCCGGGACAGGGAAGAGACCCAGTACTTC.

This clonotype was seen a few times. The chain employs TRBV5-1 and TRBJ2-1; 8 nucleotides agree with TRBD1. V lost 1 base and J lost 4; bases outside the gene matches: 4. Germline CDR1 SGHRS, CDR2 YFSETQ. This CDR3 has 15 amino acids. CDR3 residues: CASSLYRGNYNEQFF. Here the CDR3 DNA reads TGCGCCAGCAGCTTGTACAGGGGGAATTACAATGAGCAGTTCTTC.

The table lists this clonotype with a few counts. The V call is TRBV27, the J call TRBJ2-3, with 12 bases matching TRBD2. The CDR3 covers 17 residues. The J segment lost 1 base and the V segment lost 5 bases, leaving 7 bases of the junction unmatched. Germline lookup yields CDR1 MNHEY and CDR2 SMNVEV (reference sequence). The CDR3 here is CASSPRASGGGTDTQYF. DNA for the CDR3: TGTGCCAGCAGTCCCCGGGCTAGCGGGGGGGGCACAGATACGCAGTATTTT.

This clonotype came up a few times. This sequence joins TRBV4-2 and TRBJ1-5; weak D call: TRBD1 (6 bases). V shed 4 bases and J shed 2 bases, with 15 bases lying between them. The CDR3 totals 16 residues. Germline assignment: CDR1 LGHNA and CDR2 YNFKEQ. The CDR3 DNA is TGTGCCAGCAGCCTCGAGGCCGGGGGCGGCAATCAGCCCCAGCATTTT. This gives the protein CASSLEAGGGNQPQHF.

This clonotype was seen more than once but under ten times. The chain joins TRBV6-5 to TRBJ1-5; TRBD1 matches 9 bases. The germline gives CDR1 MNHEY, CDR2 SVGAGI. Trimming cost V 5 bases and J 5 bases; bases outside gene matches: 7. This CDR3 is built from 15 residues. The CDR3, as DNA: TGTGCCAGCAGTCCCGGGACAGGGTTCCATCAGCCCCAGCATTTT. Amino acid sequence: CASSPGTGFHQPQHF.

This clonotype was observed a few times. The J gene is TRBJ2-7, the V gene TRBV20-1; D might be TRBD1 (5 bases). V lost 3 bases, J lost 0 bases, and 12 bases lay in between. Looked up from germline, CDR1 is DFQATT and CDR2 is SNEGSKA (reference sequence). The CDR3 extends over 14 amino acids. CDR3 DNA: TGCAGTGCTAGTCCAGGGCGTCACTCCTACGAGCAGTACTTC. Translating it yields CSASPGRHSYEQYF.

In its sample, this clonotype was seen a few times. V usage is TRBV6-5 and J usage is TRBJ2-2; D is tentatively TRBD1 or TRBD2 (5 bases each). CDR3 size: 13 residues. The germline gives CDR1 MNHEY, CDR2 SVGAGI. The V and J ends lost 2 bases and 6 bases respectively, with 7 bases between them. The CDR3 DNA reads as TGTGCCAGCAGTTACACGGGGCCCGGGGAGCTGTTTTTT. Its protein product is CASSYTGPGELFF.

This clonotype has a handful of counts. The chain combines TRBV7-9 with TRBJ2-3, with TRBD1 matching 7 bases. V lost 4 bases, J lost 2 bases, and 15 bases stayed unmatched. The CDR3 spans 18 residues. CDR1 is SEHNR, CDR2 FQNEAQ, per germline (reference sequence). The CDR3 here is CASSSKGEQGTATDTQYF. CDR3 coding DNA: TGTGCCAGCAGCTCCAAGGGGGAGCAGGGGACAGCCACAGATACGCAGTATTTT.

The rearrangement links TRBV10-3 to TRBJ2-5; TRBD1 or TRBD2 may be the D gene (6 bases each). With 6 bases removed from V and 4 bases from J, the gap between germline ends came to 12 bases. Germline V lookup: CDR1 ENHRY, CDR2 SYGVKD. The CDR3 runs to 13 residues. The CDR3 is CAIREGVGETQYF. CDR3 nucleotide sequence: TGTGCCATCAGGGAGGGGGTTGGAGAGACCCAGTACTTC.

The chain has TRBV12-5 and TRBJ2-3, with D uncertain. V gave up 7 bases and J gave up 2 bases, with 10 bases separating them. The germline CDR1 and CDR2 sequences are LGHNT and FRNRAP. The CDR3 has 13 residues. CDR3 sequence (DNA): TGTGCTAGTGCTCTAGTCTCCACAGATACGCAGTATTTT. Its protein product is CASALVSTDTQYF.

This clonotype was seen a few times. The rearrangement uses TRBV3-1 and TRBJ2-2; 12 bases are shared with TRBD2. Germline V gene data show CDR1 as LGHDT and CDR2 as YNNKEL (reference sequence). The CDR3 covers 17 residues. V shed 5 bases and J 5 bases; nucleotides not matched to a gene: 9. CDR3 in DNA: TGTGCCAGCAGCTACCTGACTAGCGGGAGAATTACCGGGGAGCTGTTTTTT. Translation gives CASSYLTSGRITGELFF.

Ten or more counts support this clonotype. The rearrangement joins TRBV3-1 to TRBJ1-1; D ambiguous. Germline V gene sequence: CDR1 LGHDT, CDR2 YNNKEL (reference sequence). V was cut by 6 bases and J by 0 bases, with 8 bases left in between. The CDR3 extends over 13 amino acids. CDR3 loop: CASRWTVNTEAFF. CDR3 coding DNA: TGTGCCAGCAGATGGACTGTGAACACTGAAGCTTTCTTT.